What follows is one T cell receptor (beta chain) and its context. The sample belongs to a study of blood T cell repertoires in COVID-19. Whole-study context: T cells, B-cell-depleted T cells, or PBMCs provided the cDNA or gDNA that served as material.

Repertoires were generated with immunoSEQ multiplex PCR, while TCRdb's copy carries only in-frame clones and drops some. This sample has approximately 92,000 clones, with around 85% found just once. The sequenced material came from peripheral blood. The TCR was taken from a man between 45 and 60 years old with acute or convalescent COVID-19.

CDR3 loop: CASSPRVNTEAFF. Here the CDR3 DNA reads TGTGCCAGCAGCCCCCGGGTGAACACTGAAGCTTTCTTT. The chain links TRBV14 to TRBJ1-1; no reliable D call. The length of the CDR3 is 13 residues. The germline V gene encodes CDR1 SGHDN and CDR2 FVKESK. Trimming removed 4 bases from V and 0 bases from J, with 6 bases in between.